This entry is about one T cell receptor beta chain. Its matching antigen is unknown. These data come from a study of a mutant IDH1 vaccine in newly diagnosed glioma. Overall study context: The initiation of vaccination occurred 4-6 weeks after radiotherapy alone, or with temozolomide cycles.

Data came from immunoSEQ multiplex PCR; TCRdb stores just in-frame clones and leaves some out. The table shows about 69,000 clones, with around 87% occurring only once. The CDR3 totals 17 residues. Germline V gene data show CDR1 as MDHEN and CDR2 as SYDVKM. Trimming took 5 bases from V and 2 from J; bases not matched to a gene: 10. The time point here: week 35, safety follow-up. Doses consisted of 300 ug of mutant IDH1 20-mer peptide each, paired with topical imiquimod. Material: PBMCs, obtained from a glioma patient whose treatment included an IDH1 peptide vaccine. The receptor comes from a man aged 25-40 years with glioma. This chain uses TRBV28 with TRBJ2-3, with 10 bases lining up with TRBD1. CDR3 residues: CASSRTRDRGYTDTQYF. DNA of the CDR3: TGTGCCAGCAGTCGCACACGGGACAGGGGTTACACAGATACGCAGTATTTT.